The clone carrying this T cell receptor (beta chain) appeared a few times. Antigen unknown. This sample stems from a study of T cell repertoires in cytomegalovirus infection. The overall study: The study used recently identified HLA-C-restricted and well-studied HLA-B-restricted CMV epitopes. Shared public TCR beta signatures pointed to both CMV infection and a matching HLA type.

Germline assignment: CDR1 MNHNS and CDR2 SASEGT. CDR3 length: 14 amino acids. V shed 6 bases and J shed 0 bases, with 9 bases lying between them. Overall study findings and caveats: HLA-C-restricted CMV-specific TCR beta clonotypes were dominant in the ex vivo response.

TCRdb ran MiXCR on the reads and lists one entry per CDR3 protein. The sample includes nearly 700,000 distinct CDR3 sequences, 33% seen only once; the top ten take roughly 18%. The chain combines TRBV6-1 with TRBJ2-1, with unresolved D. This TCR was sampled from a human donor in good health (CMV status not recorded). Some clones in this sample may be carry-over from other donors' samples. This specimen was cultured PBMCs, taken from culture after CMV antigen stimulation. CDR3 region: CASSEVSSYNEQFF. CDR3 DNA sequence: TGTGCCAGCAGCGAGGTCTCCTCCTACAATGAGCAGTTCTTC.